The text below deals with one TCR beta chain. The V end lost 2 bases, the J end lost 4 bases, and 8 bases lay between the germline ends. CDR3 length: 13 amino acids. Looked up from germline, CDR1 is KGHSH and CDR2 is LQKENI. The data were obtained in a study of T cell changes during pregnancy in multiple sclerosis. The protocol was immunoSEQ multiplex PCR, while the TCRdb copy is restricted to in-frame clones and leaves out a portion. The data hold approximately 100,000 clones, with almost 95% observed a single time. This TCR was recovered from a female donor with multiple sclerosis, enrolled in a pregnancy study. This material consisted of peripheral blood, taken before pregnancy. The gene calls are TRBV18 and TRBJ1-1; the D is unclear. The CDR3 loop reads CASSPYAGTEAFF. Here the CDR3 DNA reads TGTGCCAGCTCACCATACGCCGGCACTGAAGCTTTCTTT.